This TCR beta chain was documented in a study of cytomegalovirus exposure and HLA in healthy donors. The PCR employed 60 Vbeta primers together with 13 Jbeta primers. Using immunoSEQ multiplex PCR, the repertoire was profiled, and TCRdb retains in-frame clones only, with some absent. The specimen's table records over 150,000 clones. Turning to this clone: Compared with germline, one end of the junction differs, possibly owing to a read error.

CDR1 MNHEY and CDR2 SVGAGI come from the germline V gene. CDR3 size: 14 residues. The sequenced sample was PBMCs. The chain links TRBV6-5 to TRBJ2-5, with D possibly being TRBD1 (6 bases). The receptor was isolated from a boy aged 5-17 years in good health and CMV-seronegative. The CDR3 DNA is TGTGCCAGCAGTTACGGGGGCCACCAAAAGACCCAGTACTTC. It codes for CASSYGGHQKTQYF.